This record looks at one T cell receptor beta chain sequence and its context. Then a second PCR, running roughly 7 to 11 cycles, was carried out with a sample-barcoded 5' primer and a J-beta primer mix. TCRdb redid the calling of the 5' RACE reads with MiXCR, one entry per CDR3 protein. The sample yields over 1.5 million distinct CDR3 sequences, 40% to 55% seen once. Germline CDR1 is DFQATT and CDR2 is SNEGSKA (reference sequence). The V gene end was trimmed by 6 bases and the J gene end by 5 bases; junction bases not matched to a gene: 9. The CDR3 runs 13 residues. The data stem from a study of blood T cells in healthy people across ages.

The TCR comes from a woman aged 40-49 years in good health. J is TRBJ2-5 and V is TRBV20-1, with 7 bases matching TRBD1. Sequences were obtained from blood. CDR3 region: CSARGQVSETQYF. DNA for the CDR3: TGCAGTGCAAGGGGGCAGGTCAGTGAGACCCAGTACTTC.